The following is a T cell receptor (beta chain) sequence with its context. From blood CD8+ and CD4+ T cells, TCR beta sequences were generated. Negative isolation was used for CD8+ and CD4+ T cells and FACS enrichment for TEMRA cells. Random hexamers were used to reverse transcribe an amount of roughly 0.45 to 1 ug RNA. Amplification of TCR beta CDR3 across 54 Vbeta and 13 Jbeta was performed with immunoSEQ multiplex PCR. MiXCR, run by TCRdb on the immunoSEQ multiplex PCR reads, gives a single entry per CDR3 protein. Of 150,000 to 200,000 distinct CDR3 sequences listed, roughly 95% are singletons. These data originate in a study of CD8 T cells in Susac syndrome. With 2 bases removed from V and 10 bases from J, the gap between germline ends came to 6 bases. This CDR3 is built from 10 residues. CDR1 is SQVTM and CDR2 is ANQGSEA in the germline V gene.

The clonotype originates from a human donor with multiple sclerosis. The V gene is TRBV29-1, the J gene TRBJ2-1; D is ambiguous. Sequencing used CD4+ T cells from PBMCs. The CDR3 reads CSVELLEQFF. CDR3 coding DNA: TGCAGCGTTGAATTATTGGAGCAGTTCTTC.